The clone carrying this T cell receptor beta chain has a handful of counts. The data were obtained in a study of OX40 agonist ivuxolimab in advanced cancers. V shed 6 bases and J shed 0 bases, with 14 bases lying between them. The CDR3 contains 14 residues. Looked up from germline, CDR1 is SQVTM and CDR2 is ANQGSEA. The assay was immunoSEQ multiplex PCR, and TCRdb's table has in-frame clones only and misses some. Seen here are about 46,000 clones, approximately 80% observed once, and the top ten hold about 1.8%. The gene calls are TRBV29-1 and TRBJ1-1; D is perhaps TRBD1 (6 bases). This TCR was sampled from an adult with an advanced solid tumor such as melanoma, head and neck, liver or kidney cancer. This specimen was CD4+ or CD8+ T cells sorted from blood, taken in a trial of the OX40 agonist ivuxolimab. The CDR3 DNA reads TGCAGCGTCGGAGGGGGTCGAATGAACACTGAAGCTTTCTTT. It specifies CSVGGGRMNTEAFF.